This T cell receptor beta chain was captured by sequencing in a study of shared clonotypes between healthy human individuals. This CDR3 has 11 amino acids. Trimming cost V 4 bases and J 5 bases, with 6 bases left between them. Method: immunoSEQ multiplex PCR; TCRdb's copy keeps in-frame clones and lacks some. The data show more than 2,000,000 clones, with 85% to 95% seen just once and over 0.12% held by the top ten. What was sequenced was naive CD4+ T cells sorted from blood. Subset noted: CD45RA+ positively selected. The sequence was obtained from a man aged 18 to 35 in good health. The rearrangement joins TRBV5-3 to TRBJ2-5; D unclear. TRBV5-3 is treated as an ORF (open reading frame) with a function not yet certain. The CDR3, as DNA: TGTGCCAGAAGCCAAGGCGAGACCCAGTACTTC. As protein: CARSQGETQYF.